Sequencing of this T cell receptor (beta chain) was carried out in a study of graft-versus-host responses after intestinal transplantation. This clone was picked up one time. Generated by immunoSEQ multiplex PCR, the TCRdb table keeps only in-frame clones and is missing some. The sample lists about 40,000 clones, under 95% occurring once. Germline V gene sequence: CDR1 MNHEY, CDR2 SMNVEV (reference sequence). The CDR3 is 16 residues long. The V and J ends lost 11 bases and 3 bases respectively, with 24 bases between them. Here the sequenced sample was PBMCs, taken about 330 days after intestinal transplant. The gene calls are TRBV27 and TRBJ2-3; D unclear. The receptor comes from a human patient who received an intestinal transplant, so some T cells may come from the graft donor. The CDR3: CASHPYLRSLTDTQYF. The DNA of the CDR3 is TGTGCCTCCCATCCGTACCTTCGGAGTTTGACAGATACGCAGTATTTT.